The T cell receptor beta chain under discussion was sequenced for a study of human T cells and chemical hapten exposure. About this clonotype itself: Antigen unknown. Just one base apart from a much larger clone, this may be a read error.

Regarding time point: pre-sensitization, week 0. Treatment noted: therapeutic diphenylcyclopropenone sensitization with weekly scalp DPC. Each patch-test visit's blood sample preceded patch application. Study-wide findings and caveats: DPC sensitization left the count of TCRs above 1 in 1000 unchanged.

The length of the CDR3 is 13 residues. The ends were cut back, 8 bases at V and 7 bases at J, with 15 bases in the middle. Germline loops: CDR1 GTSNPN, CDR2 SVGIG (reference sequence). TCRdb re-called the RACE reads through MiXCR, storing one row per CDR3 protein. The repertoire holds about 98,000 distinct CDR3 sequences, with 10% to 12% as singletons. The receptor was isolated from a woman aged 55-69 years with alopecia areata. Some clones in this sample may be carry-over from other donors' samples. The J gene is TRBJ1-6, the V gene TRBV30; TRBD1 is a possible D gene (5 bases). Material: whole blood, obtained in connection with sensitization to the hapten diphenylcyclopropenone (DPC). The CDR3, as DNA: TGTGCCCGGAATAGGGACGGAAATTCACCCCTCCACTTT. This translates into CARNRDGNSPLHF.